This entry is about one T cell receptor (beta chain). As originally analysed: Nucleated cell number was recorded as an estimate derived from reference gene primer amplification. Sequencing was performed with immunoSEQ multiplex PCR; in TCRdb, only in-frame clones are kept and a portion is missing. The V and J calls and the clone size are those of that table, but D and trimming were determined from the DNA. This sample has roughly 75,000 clones, with approximately 90% found just once. V was pared by 1 base and J by 4 bases, with 11 bases between. The CDR3 totals 15 residues. CDR1 LGHNA and CDR2 YSLEER come from the germline V gene. This specimen belongs to a study of blood T cell repertoires in COVID-19. Looking at the study overall: COVID-19 samples, acute and convalescent, were from the United States, Italy and Spain. Sources were T cells, B-cell-depleted T cells, or PBMCs; the material itself was cDNA or gDNA.

The receptor's source is a human donor in a cohort sampled during active COVID-19. The sample comprised peripheral blood. This chain uses TRBV4-3 with TRBJ1-5; D is uncertain. DNA for the CDR3: TGCGCCAGCAGCCAAGTTAGAGCTTCAAATCAGCCCCAGCATTTT. It codes for CASSQVRASNQPQHF.